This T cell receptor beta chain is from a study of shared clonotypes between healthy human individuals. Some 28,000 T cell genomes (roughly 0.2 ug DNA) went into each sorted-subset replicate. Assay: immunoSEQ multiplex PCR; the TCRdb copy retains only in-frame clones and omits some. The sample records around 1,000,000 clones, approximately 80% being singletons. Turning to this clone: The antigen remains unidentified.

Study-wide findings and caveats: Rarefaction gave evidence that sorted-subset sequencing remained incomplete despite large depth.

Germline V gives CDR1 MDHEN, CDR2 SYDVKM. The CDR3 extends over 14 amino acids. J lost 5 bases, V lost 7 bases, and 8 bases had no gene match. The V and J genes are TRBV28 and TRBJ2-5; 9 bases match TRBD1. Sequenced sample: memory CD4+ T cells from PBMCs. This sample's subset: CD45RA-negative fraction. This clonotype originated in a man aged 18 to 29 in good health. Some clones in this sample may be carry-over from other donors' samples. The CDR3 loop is CASTMNRGPETQYF. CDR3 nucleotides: TGTGCCAGCACCATGAACAGGGGGCCGGAGACCCAGTACTTC.